A single sample gave rise to the 14 T cell receptor beta chains below, sequenced in a study of tumor and adjacent non-tumor tissue in lung cancer. Three rounds of nested PCR, following a modified ARM-PCR protocol, produced the TCRbeta library. TCRdb passed the multiplex PCR reads through MiXCR, listing each CDR3 protein once. Among roughly 82,000 distinct CDR3 sequences listed, 75% to 85% were seen once. No cell sorting was done before RNA was extracted from the tissue. Distant lung tissue was collected more than 3 cm away from the tumor edge. Sequenced input: distant non-tumor lung tissue. These receptors were taken from a woman aged 45-59 years with non-small cell lung cancer.

As to this clonotype: Without the conserved terminal phenylalanine or tryptophan, this CDR3 likely stems from a read error. The chain recombines TRBV12-3 or TRBV12-4 with TRBJ2-1; D may correspond to TRBD1 or TRBD2 (5 bases each). V was cut by 7 bases and J by 10 bases, with 23 bases left in between. The CDR3 is 15 amino acids. The CDR3 region is CASNSPGRGTNEQFY. DNA of the CDR3: TGTGCCAGCAATTCCCCGGGACGGGGAACTAACGAGCAGTTCTAC.

The chain couples TRBV6-1 to TRBJ1-5, with 7 bases fitting TRBD1. The germline V gene encodes CDR1 MNHNS and CDR2 SASEGT. V was pared by 6 bases and J by 10 bases, with 12 bases of the junction left unmatched. The CDR3 runs to 14 residues. The chain's CDR3 is CASRETGTGQPQHF. In nucleotides, the CDR3 is TGTGCCAGCAGGGAGACAGGGACGGGGCAACCCCAGCATTTT.

This clonotype was seen just once. With a much larger clone just one base away, this may be a read error. The rearrangement uses TRBV15 and TRBJ2-3; 9 bases agree with TRBD2. The CDR3 is 21 residues long. Germline CDR1 is LNHNV and CDR2 is YYDKDF (reference sequence). The CDR3: CASSRDDGGASGTYPTDTQYF. The CDR3 DNA is TGTGCCTCCAGCAGAGATGATGGGGGGGCTAGCGGGACTTATCCGACAGATACGCAGTATTTT.

The chain links TRBV12-3 or TRBV12-4 to TRBJ2-1; either TRBD1 or TRBD2 may supply D (5 bases each). The CDR3 is made up of 15 amino acids. V lost 3 bases and J lost 7, with 16 bases in between. DNA of the CDR3: TGTGCCAGCAGTTTCTGGGGACGGGGATCTAATGAGCAGTTCTTC. It translates to CASSFWGRGSNEQFF.

Note on this clonotype: A single base separates this from a much larger clone, so it may be a read error. This chain links TRBV7-8 with TRBJ2-4; 11 positions agree with TRBD2. The germline V gene has CDR1 SGHVS and CDR2 FQNEAQ. Trimming removed 6 bases from V and 0 bases from J; junction bases left unmatched: 4. The CDR3 extends over 16 amino acids. The CDR3 DNA reads TGTGCCAGCAGTCCTAGCGGGAGGATAGCCAAAAACATTCAGTACTTC. Translation: CASSPSGRIAKNIQYF. The complete variable domain, with remaining parts taken from reference TRBV7-8 and TRBJ2-4, reads GAGVSQSPRYKVAKRGQDVALRCDPISGHVSLFWYQQALGQGPEFLTYFQNEAQLDKSGLPSDRFFAERPEGSVSTLKIQRTQQEDSAVYLCASSPSGRIAKNIQYFGAGTRLSVL.

Of note for this clonotype: A junction end diverges from the germline sequence, so it may reflect a read error. V is TRBV6-2 or TRBV6-3 and J is TRBJ2-2; perhaps D is TRBD1 or TRBD2 (5 bases each). CDR1 MNHEY and CDR2 SVGEGT come from the germline V gene. This CDR3 region has 16 residues. The DNA for the CDR3 is TGTACCAGCAGTCGCCTTGGACACTGGCTAACCGGGGAGTTGTTTTTT. Translated, it gives CTSSRLGHWLTGELFF.

For this clonotype: The missing conserved phenylalanine or tryptophan at the end of this CDR3 makes a read error likely. The chain combines TRBV28 with TRBJ1-1, with 7 bases fitting TRBD1. CDR1 MDHEN and CDR2 SYDVKM come from the germline V gene. The length of the CDR3 is 18 residues. CDR3 nucleotide sequence: TGTGTCAGCAGCCTCCACCCGGGATCGACAGGGATTGACACTGAAGCTTTCTCT. This encodes CVSSLHPGSTGIDTEAFS.

As concerns this clonotype: One junction end does not reproduce the germline sequence, and a read error may be involved. The J gene is TRBJ2-1, the V gene TRBV6-5; the D gene is possibly TRBD2 (5 bases). The CDR3 consists of 15 residues. CDR1 is MNHEY and CDR2 is SVGAGI in the germline V gene. DNA for the CDR3: TGTGTCAGCAGTCTTTCAGGAGGTTACTTCAGTGAGCAGTTCTTC. It is translated as CVSSLSGGYFSEQFF.

Concerning this clonotype: At one end, the junction sequence differs from germline, possibly due to a read error. The J gene is TRBJ2-2, the V gene TRBV12-3 or TRBV12-4; 9 bases match TRBD1. The length of the CDR3 is 16 residues. The CDR3 here is CTSSLGTGTNTRELFF. CDR3 nucleotides: TGTACCAGTAGTTTAGGGACAGGGACAAACACCCGGGAACTGTTTTTT.

The chain joins TRBV29-1 to TRBJ2-1; a weak D match, TRBD1 (5 bases). V lost 3 bases and J 1 base, leaving 7 bases between the germline ends. CDR3 length equals 13 residues. Germline CDR1 reads SQVTM; CDR2 reads ANQGSEA. Written as DNA, the CDR3 is TGCAGCGTTGACTACAGGTCCTACAATGAGCAGTTCTTC. Its protein product is CSVDYRSYNEQFF.

Notes on this clonotype: This could be a read error, since a much larger clone is one nucleotide away. The J gene is TRBJ2-7, the V gene TRBV4-1, with 7 bases matching TRBD1. From germline, CDR1 is MGHRA and CDR2 YSYEKL. CDR3 length equals 14 residues. The CDR3 protein is CASSQPTGIYEPYF. The CDR3 nucleotides are TGCGCCAGCAGCCAACCGACAGGGATTTACGAGCCGTACTTC.

Concerning this clonotype itself: The junction departs from germline at one end; a sequencing error may be responsible. The V gene is TRBV11-2, the J gene TRBJ2-1; TRBD2 aligns across 11 bases. This CDR3 is built from 16 residues. Per germline, CDR1 SGHAT and CDR2 FQNNGV. The CDR3 is CANSLSGTSGYNEQFF. The DNA for the CDR3 is TGTGCCAACAGCTTGTCCGGGACTAGCGGATACAATGAGCAGTTCTTC. The full variable domain, in which reference TRBV11-2 and TRBJ2-1 provide the parts outside the CDR3, is EAGVAQSPRYKIIEKRQSVAFWCNPISGHATLYWYQQILGQGPKLLIQFQNNGVVDDSQLPKDRFSAERLKGVDSTLKIQPAKLEDSAVYLCANSLSGTSGYNEQFFGPGTRLTVL.

As regards this clonotype: At one end the junction does not follow the germline gene, possibly because of a read error. The chain links TRBV7-8 to TRBJ1-2; D is uncertain. The CDR3 extends over 14 amino acids. Germline CDR1 SGHVS, CDR2 FQNEAQ. CDR3 protein: CANSLTSVGYGYTF. DNA for the CDR3: TGTGCCAACAGCTTAACGTCGGTGGGCTATGGTTACACCTTC.

A remark on this clonotype: The conserved phenylalanine or tryptophan normally closing the CDR3 is absent here, so this likely arose from a read error. This chain connects TRBV6-1 to TRBJ2-1; 11 positions match TRBD2. Germline V gene sequence: CDR1 MNHNS, CDR2 SASEGT. The CDR3 consists of 15 residues. CDR3 sequence reads: CAGSFGTSGYNEQFL. CDR3 in DNA: TGTGCCGGCAGTTTCGGGACTAGCGGATACAATGAGCAGTTCCTC.